The present entry profiles one T cell receptor (beta chain) with its context. No antigen is known for it. Profiling relied on immunoSEQ multiplex PCR, and the TCRdb table lists in-frame clones only, not all of them. Counted here are roughly 70,000 clones, approximately 95% occurring once; the ten biggest clones make up about 1.4%. The CDR3 loop spans 13 amino acids. CDR1 is MNHEY and CDR2 is SVGAGI in the germline V gene. The V and J ends lost 2 bases and 9 bases, in that order; junction bases with no gene match: 4. The data belong to a study of cytomegalovirus exposure and HLA in healthy donors. Study-level points and caveats: Reported results showed that the classifier diagnosed cytomegalovirus status with high specificity and sensitivity. In the 130 or so validation repertoires, a later analysis found that first-cohort TCR clusters tended to co-occur.

The V and J genes are TRBV6-5 and TRBJ2-5; 9 positions agree with TRBD2. This receptor was taken from a man aged 18 to 30 in good health and CMV-seropositive. Sequenced material: PBMCs. The CDR3 protein is CASSYGGRASQYF. The CDR3 DNA reads as TGTGCCAGCAGTTACGGCGGGAGGGCTTCCCAGTACTTC.